Listed here are 27 T cell receptor beta chains from one sample, sequenced in a study of spatial heterogeneity in lung cancer. Study findings and constraints: For expanded intratumoral alpha and beta TCRs, counts tracked tumor mutation counts.

TCRdb reprocessed the 5' RACE reads with MiXCR, giving one entry per CDR3 protein. This table holds 7,500 to 9,500 distinct CDR3 sequences, roughly 7% found once. Time point given: sample taken at primary tumor resection. These receptors' targets are unknown. Sequencing used lung tumor tissue, obtained at surgery. These TCRs come from a male donor with early-stage non-small cell lung cancer.

This clonotype appeared many times. This chain uses TRBV2 with TRBJ2-2; TRBD1 is a possible D gene (5 bases). CDR3 size: 16 residues. The V gene's germline CDR1 is SNHLY and CDR2 FYNNEI. Trimming pared 5 bases from V and 1 base from J, leaving 14 bases between. The CDR3 loop is CASSQSGPMNTGELFF. In nucleotides, the CDR3 is TGTGCCAGCAGTCAGTCAGGGCCTATGAACACCGGGGAGCTGTTTTTT. The variable domain in full, completed from reference TRBV2 and TRBJ2-2, reads EPEVTQTPSHQVTQMGQEVILRCVPISNHLYFYWYRQILGQKVEFLVSFYNNEISEKSEIFDDQFSVERPDGSNFTLKIRSTKLEDSAMYFCASSQSGPMNTGELFFGEGSRLTVL.

The chain couples TRBV5-6 to TRBJ2-3; no clear D. V lost 2 bases and J lost 0, with 4 bases in between. The germline V gene encodes CDR1 SGHDT and CDR2 YYEEEE. The CDR3 spans 13 residues. This CDR3 reads CASSLSSTDTQYF. CDR3 in DNA: TGTGCCAGCAGCTTAAGTAGCACAGATACGCAGTATTTT. Filled out from reference TRBV5-6 and TRBJ2-3, the complete variable domain reads DAGVTQSPTHLIKTRGQQVTLRCSPKSGHDTVSWYQQALGQGPQFIFQYYEEEERQRGNFPDRFSGHQFPNYSSELNVNALLLGDSALYLCASSLSSTDTQYFGPGTRLTVL.

By share of the sample, this clonotype is large. The rearrangement uses TRBV18 and TRBJ2-3; possible D gene TRBD2, 5 bases. The germline gives CDR1 KGHSH, CDR2 LQKENI. CDR3 length equals 15 residues. Between the trimmed V and J ends, which lost 4 bases and 6 bases, there was a span of 17 bases. The CDR3: CASSRIGVNVDTQYF. The CDR3 bases are TGTGCCAGCTCACGGATCGGGGTGAATGTGGATACGCAGTATTTT.

This clonotype occurred many times. The rearrangement joins TRBV11-2 to TRBJ2-6, with D unclear. The CDR3 length is 14 residues. Germline V gene data show CDR1 as SGHAT and CDR2 as FQNNGV. V dropped 4 bases and J dropped 6 bases, with 10 bases sitting between them. CDR3 DNA sequence: TGTGCCAGCAGCTCCCGGAACGAGGCCAACGTCCTGACTTTC. It is translated as CASSSRNEANVLTF.

This clonotype ranks as medium-sized (0.01 to 0.1%). V gene TRBV28 combines with J gene TRBJ2-6; possibly TRBD1 or TRBD2 for D (5 bases each). This CDR3 contains 16 residues. Germline CDR1 reads MDHEN; CDR2 reads SYDVKM. V was shortened by 11 bases and J by 0 bases, with 17 bases between the two germline ends. The CDR3 loop is CAVRGAWLSGANVLTF. The CDR3 nucleotides are TGTGCCGTTCGAGGGGCCTGGCTCTCTGGGGCCAACGTCCTGACTTTC. The variable domain in full, with the rest retrieved from reference TRBV28 and TRBJ2-6, is DVKVTQSSRYLVKRTGEKVFLECVQDMDHENMFWYRQDPGLGLRLIYFSYDVKMKEKGDIPEGYSVSREKKERFSLILESASTNQTSMYLCAVRGAWLSGANVLTFGAGSRLTVL.

This clonotype was seen at least ten times. This chain joins TRBV2 and TRBJ2-1; possibly TRBD1 for D (5 bases). CDR3 length: 14 amino acids. Germline lookup yields CDR1 SNHLY and CDR2 FYNNEI. Trimming took off 7 bases at V and 8 bases at J, with 18 bases between the two ends. CDR3 bases: TGTGCCAGCACCCTGACCGCTCAGGGTGATGAGCAGTTCTTC. This translates into CASTLTAQGDEQFF.

V and J are TRBV6-5 and TRBJ1-4; perhaps TRBD1 as D (5 bases). Trimming pared 4 bases from V and 12 bases from J, leaving 18 bases between. Per germline, CDR1 MNHEY and CDR2 SVGAGI. This CDR3 has 14 amino acids. This CDR3 is CASSLQASQRQLFF. The CDR3 DNA reads as TGTGCCAGCAGTTTACAGGCTTCCCAACGGCAACTGTTTTTT.

This clonotype showed up many times. V gene TRBV20-1 combines with J gene TRBJ2-7; D is possibly TRBD1 or TRBD2 (5 bases each). Germline CDR1 reads DFQATT; CDR2 reads SNEGSKA (reference sequence). This CDR3 is built from 12 residues. V was trimmed by 8 bases and J by 1 base, leaving 12 bases between them. CDR3 protein: CSIEGSSYEQYF. The CDR3 region has the DNA TGCAGTATTGAGGGGTCATCCTACGAGCAGTACTTC.

In its sample, this clonotype was seen many times. The chain links TRBV20-1 to TRBJ2-5, with TRBD2 as a possible D gene (5 bases). Germline-derived CDR1 and CDR2 are DFQATT and SNEGSKA (reference sequence). The CDR3 spans 14 residues. Trimming removed 5 bases at V and 2 bases at J, with 15 bases between. This CDR3 is CSARRSGLQETQYF. For the CDR3, the DNA is TGCAGTGCTCGTCGGAGCGGCCTACAAGAGACCCAGTACTTC.

This clonotype was picked up many times. The V call is TRBV18, the J call TRBJ1-2; possibly TRBD1 for D (6 bases). Trimming took off 2 bases at V and 5 bases at J, with 18 bases between the two ends. Looked up from germline, CDR1 is KGHSH and CDR2 is LQKENI. The CDR3 is made up of 16 amino acids. CDR3 sequence: CASSPSSVGGSYGYTF. The CDR3 DNA follows: TGTGCCAGCTCACCATCGTCGGTTGGGGGCTCATATGGCTACACCTTC.

This clonotype was seen more than once but under ten times. V usage is TRBV28 and J usage is TRBJ2-7; TRBD2 matches at 9 bases. Per germline, CDR1 MDHEN and CDR2 SYDVKM. The CDR3 totals 11 residues. CDR3 DNA sequence: TGTGCTAGCGGGAGCCCTTACGAGCAGTACTTC. As protein: CASGSPYEQYF.

The chain joins TRBV29-1 to TRBJ2-2, with TRBD1 matching 9 bases. The CDR3 is made up of 14 amino acids. Germline V gene data show CDR1 as SQVTM and CDR2 as ANQGSEA. The ends lost 7 bases at V and 3 bases at J; junction bases unmatched: 6. This CDR3 is CSAGQGRDTGELFF. The CDR3 DNA reads as TGCAGCGCTGGACAGGGGAGGGACACCGGGGAGCTGTTTTTT.

Within the sample, this clonotype is medium-sized (0.01 to 0.1%). The chain combines TRBV6-5 with TRBJ1-1; no clear D. The V gene lost 3 bases and the J gene lost 4 bases, with 12 bases spanning the gap. The CDR3 totals 14 residues. Per germline, CDR1 MNHEY and CDR2 SVGAGI. The CDR3 loop reads CASSYGRGGTEAFF. The DNA of the CDR3 is TGTGCCAGCAGTTATGGTCGCGGCGGCACTGAAGCTTTCTTT.

This clonotype rates as medium-sized. The genes are TRBV5-1 and TRBJ2-4; 13 bases match TRBD2. CDR1 SGHRS and CDR2 YFSETQ come from the germline V gene. The ends lost 5 bases at V and 0 bases at J; junction bases unmatched: 8. The CDR3 runs 18 residues. CDR3: CASRTGLAGTLAKNIQYF. The CDR3 nucleotides are TGCGCCAGCAGGACGGGACTAGCGGGGACCTTAGCCAAAAACATTCAGTACTTC.

The V and J genes are TRBV28 and TRBJ2-7, with D tentatively TRBD2 (6 bases). The germline V gene encodes CDR1 MDHEN and CDR2 SYDVKM. The V end was cut by 4 bases, the J end by 3 bases, with 16 bases between. There are 15 residues in the CDR3. The CDR3 sequence is CASSSSAGGNYEQYF. As DNA, the CDR3 is TGTGCCAGCAGTTCATCCGCCGGGGGTAACTACGAGCAGTACTTC.

This clonotype was observed at least ten times. The chain recombines TRBV6-4 with TRBJ1-2, with TRBD1 matching 9 bases. Per the germline V gene, CDR1 is MRHNA and CDR2 is SNTAGT. The V gene end was trimmed by 0 bases and the J gene end by 8 bases; junction bases not matched to a gene: 4. The CDR3 consists of 14 residues. CDR3: CASSDSYRGQGYTF. In nucleotides, the CDR3 is TGTGCCAGCAGTGACTCGTACAGGGGGCAAGGCTACACCTTC.

This clonotype was seen ten or more times. The rearrangement uses TRBV27 and TRBJ1-1; D is unresolved. The length of the CDR3 is 12 residues. Germline loops: CDR1 MNHEY, CDR2 SMNVEV (reference sequence). Trimming pared 7 bases from V and 7 bases from J, leaving 13 bases between. The CDR3 is CASIGGKDEAFF. The CDR3 nucleotides read TGTGCCAGCATAGGAGGGAAGGATGAAGCTTTCTTT.

By frequency in the sample, this clonotype is medium-sized (0.01 to 0.1%). This chain's CDR3 is CASSLGRGQGRNEQYF. CDR3 nucleotides: TGTGCCAGCAGCTTGGGGCGGGGACAGGGGAGGAACGAGCAGTACTTC. The rearrangement uses TRBV5-8 and TRBJ2-7; 10 positions agree with TRBD1. The CDR3 length is 16 residues. Germline CDR1 SGHTS, CDR2 YDEGEE. Losses at the gene ends were 0 bases for V and 5 bases for J; bases not matched to a gene: 8.

This clonotype was counted at least ten times. The chain joins TRBV3-1 to TRBJ1-2; D is unclear. The germline V gene has CDR1 LGHDT and CDR2 YNNKEL (reference sequence). Trimming took 1 base from V and 14 from J, leaving 14 bases between them. This CDR3 is 12 amino acids long. The CDR3 coding sequence is TGTGCCAGCAGCCAAGTCGCATCGCGACCAACCTTC. Its translation: CASSQVASRPTF.

This clonotype was detected only a few times. CDR3 residues: CASSFTGTEGETQYF. The CDR3 coding sequence is TGCGCCAGCAGCTTTACCGGGACGGAGGGAGAGACCCAGTACTTC. The chain links TRBV5-1 to TRBJ2-5; D possibly corresponds to TRBD2 (6 bases). The V end lost 2 bases, the J end lost 4 bases, and 15 bases lay between the germline ends. Germline V gene sequence: CDR1 SGHRS, CDR2 YFSETQ. CDR3 size: 15 residues.

This clonotype was seen ten or more times. The genes are TRBV6-2 or TRBV6-3 and TRBJ2-1, with 8 nucleotides matching TRBD1. The CDR3 contains 13 residues. With 4 bases clipped from V and 5 bases from J, the junction kept 1 base outside the gene matches. Germline CDR1 reads MNHEY; CDR2 reads SVGEGT. Here the CDR3 DNA reads TGTGCCAGCAGTTTGACAGGGGACAATGAGCAGTTCTTC. Translation: CASSLTGDNEQFF.

This clonotype was seen a few times. V is TRBV5-5 and J is TRBJ2-3; tentatively, D is TRBD2 (6 bases). CDR3 length: 16 residues. CDR1 is SGHKS, CDR2 YYEKEE, per germline (reference sequence). Trimming removed 4 bases at V and 2 bases at J, with 17 bases between. CDR3 coding DNA: TGTGCCAGCAGCCCACGGGGGAGCGGGCTCACAGATACGCAGTATTTT. Encoded protein: CASSPRGSGLTDTQYF.

The table lists this clonotype with many counts. This rearrangement joins TRBV7-2 to TRBJ1-6; D not resolved. There are 14 residues in the CDR3. Trimming left V 0 bases short and J 7 bases short, with 7 bases between. Germline CDR1 reads SGHTA; CDR2 reads FQGNSA. CDR3 sequence reads: CASSLAEGNSPLHF. In DNA, the CDR3 is TGTGCCAGCAGCTTAGCAGAGGGAAATTCACCCCTCCACTTT.

The sample holds many counts of this clonotype. The chain recombines TRBV24-1 with TRBJ1-2; 7 positions agree with TRBD1. Germline values: CDR1 KGHDR, CDR2 SFDVKD. The CDR3 runs to 13 residues. The ends lost 4 bases at V and 7 bases at J; junction bases unmatched: 5. CDR3 in DNA: TGTGCCACCAGTGAACCACAGGGGAGTGGCTACACCTTC. Its translation: CATSEPQGSGYTF.

The J gene is TRBJ2-6, the V gene TRBV7-8; a possible D gene is TRBD2 (5 bases). Germline lookup yields CDR1 SGHVS and CDR2 FQNEAQ. CDR3 length: 19 residues. Trimming cost V 5 bases and J 0 bases, with 20 bases left between them. The CDR3 is CASSPRGPDRISGANVLTF. CDR3 DNA: TGTGCCAGCAGCCCCCGAGGGCCTGATAGGATCTCTGGGGCCAACGTCCTGACTTTC.

Sample share makes this clonotype medium-sized. The chain employs TRBV20-1 and TRBJ2-1; TRBD1 matches at 10 bases. The CDR3 spans 13 residues. Germline CDR1 and CDR2: DFQATT and SNEGSKA (reference sequence). The ends lost 6 bases at V and 8 bases at J; junction bases unmatched: 7. CDR3 sequence (DNA): TGCAGTGCCATCGCAGACAGGGGGCATGAGCAGTTCTTC. This sequence encodes CSAIADRGHEQFF.

This clonotype was picked up many times. V gene TRBV18 combines with J gene TRBJ2-2; no reliable D call. The CDR3 length is 14 residues. V was cut by 9 bases and J by 1 base, with 12 bases left in between. Germline V CDR1 and CDR2: KGHSH, LQKENI. The CDR3: CASYGQMNTGELFF. The CDR3 DNA follows: TGTGCCAGTTATGGGCAGATGAACACCGGGGAGCTGTTTTTT.